This T cell receptor beta chain was profiled in a study of blood T cell repertoires in COVID-19. With 7 bases removed from V and 1 base from J, the gap between germline ends came to 16 bases. CDR1 and CDR2 (germline): LNHDA, SQIVND (reference sequence). The CDR3 has 15 residues. Enrollment of patients from Seattle took place during active infection, with longitudinal follow-up. Methods used by the authors: Estimation of nucleated cell counts was performed using reference gene primer amplification. The assay was immunoSEQ multiplex PCR, and TCRdb's table has in-frame clones only and misses some. The V and J calls and clone size come from that table; D and trimming were worked out from the DNA. The table shows around 60,000 clones, with roughly 84% occurring only once.

The chain uses TRBV19 and TRBJ1-1; maybe TRBD1 (5 bases). The sequence came from a man between 60 and 75 years old with COVID-19, enrolled during active disease. The specimen sequenced was peripheral blood. The CDR3, as DNA: TGTGCCAGTAATCCGGCTGGGGCCCCGAACACTGAAGCTTTCTTT. As protein: CASNPAGAPNTEAFF.